This TCR beta chain was sequenced during a study of OX40 agonist ivuxolimab in advanced cancers. Looking at the study overall: Earlier anti-PD-1, anti-PD-L1 or anti-CTLA-4 therapy was permitted; over 35% had received some. Study findings and constraints: Averaged across samples, CD8+ T cells carried more expanded clones than CD4+ did. Some patients who did not respond also had low normalized T-cell clonal expansion.

Repertoires were generated with immunoSEQ multiplex PCR, while TCRdb's copy carries only in-frame clones and drops some. The sample yields approximately 49,000 clones, 65% to 85% seen once. This CDR3 has 18 residues. Germline lookup yields CDR1 SGHVS and CDR2 FNYEAQ. V gave up 5 bases and J gave up 0 bases; unmatched junction bases: 10. With autoimmune disease history or systemic immunosuppression, patients were excluded. Worth noting for this clone: Antigen: not known.

This specimen consisted of CD4+ or CD8+ T cells sorted from blood, obtained in a trial of the OX40 agonist ivuxolimab. The chain recombines TRBV7-6 with TRBJ1-4; 9 bases are a match to TRBD1. The sequence derives from an adult with an advanced solid tumor such as melanoma, head and neck, liver or kidney cancer. This CDR3 reads CASSDPGTGSSTNEKLFF. In DNA form, the CDR3 reads TGTGCCAGCAGCGACCCCGGGACAGGGAGTTCAACTAATGAAAAACTGTTTTTT.